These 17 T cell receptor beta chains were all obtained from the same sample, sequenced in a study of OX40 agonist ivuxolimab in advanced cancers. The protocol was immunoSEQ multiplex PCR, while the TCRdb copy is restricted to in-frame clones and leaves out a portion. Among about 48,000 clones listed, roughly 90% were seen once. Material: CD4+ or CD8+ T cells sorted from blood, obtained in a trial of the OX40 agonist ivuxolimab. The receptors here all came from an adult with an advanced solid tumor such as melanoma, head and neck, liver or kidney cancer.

The CDR3 loop reads CASSPQGAPQGLFF. The CDR3 region has the DNA TGTGCCAGTAGTCCACAGGGGGCTCCGCAGGGACTGTTTTTT. The chain links TRBV19 to TRBJ1-4, with 9 bases lining up with TRBD1. Germline CDR1 LNHDA, CDR2 SQIVND (reference sequence). The CDR3 contains 14 residues. J lost 13 bases, V lost 5 bases, and 11 bases had no gene match.

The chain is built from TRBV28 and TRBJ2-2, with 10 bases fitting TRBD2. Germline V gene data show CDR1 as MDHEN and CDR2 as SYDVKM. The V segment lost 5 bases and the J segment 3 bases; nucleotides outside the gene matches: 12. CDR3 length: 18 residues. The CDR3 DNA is TGTGCCAGCAGTCCCCTCGAACTGAGCGGGAGGGACACCGGGGAGCTGTTTTTT. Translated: CASSPLELSGRDTGELFF. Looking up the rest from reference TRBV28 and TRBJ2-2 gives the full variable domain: DVKVTQSSRYLVKRTGEKVFLECVQDMDHENMFWYRQDPGLGLRLIYFSYDVKMKEKGDIPEGYSVSREKKERFSLILESASTNQTSMYLCASSPLELSGRDTGELFFGEGSRLTVL.

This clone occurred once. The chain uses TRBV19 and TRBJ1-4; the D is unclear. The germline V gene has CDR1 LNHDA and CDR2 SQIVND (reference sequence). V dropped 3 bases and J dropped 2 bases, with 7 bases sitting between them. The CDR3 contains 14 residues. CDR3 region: CASSIRATNEKLFF. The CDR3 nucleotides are TGTGCCAGTAGTATCCGGGCCACTAATGAAAAACTGTTTTTT.

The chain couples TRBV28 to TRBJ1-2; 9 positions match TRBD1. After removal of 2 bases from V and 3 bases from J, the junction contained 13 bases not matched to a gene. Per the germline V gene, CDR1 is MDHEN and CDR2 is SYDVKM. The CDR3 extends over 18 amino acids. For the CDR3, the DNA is TGTGCCAGCAGTTTAGGACCCGGGACAGGGATCCCGTACTATGGCTACACCTTC. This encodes CASSLGPGTGIPYYGYTF.

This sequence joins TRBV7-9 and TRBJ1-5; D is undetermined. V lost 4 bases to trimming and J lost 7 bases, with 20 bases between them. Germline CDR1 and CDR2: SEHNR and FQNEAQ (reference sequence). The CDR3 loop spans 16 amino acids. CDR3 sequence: CASSSTEGSLGQPQHF. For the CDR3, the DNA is TGTGCCAGCAGCTCGACCGAGGGAAGTTTGGGACAGCCCCAGCATTTT.

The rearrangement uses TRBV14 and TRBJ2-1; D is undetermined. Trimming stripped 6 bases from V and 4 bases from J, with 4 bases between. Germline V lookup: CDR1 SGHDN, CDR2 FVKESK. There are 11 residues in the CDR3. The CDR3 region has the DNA TGTGCCAGCAGTGAATACAATGAGCAGTTCTTC. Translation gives CASSEYNEQFF. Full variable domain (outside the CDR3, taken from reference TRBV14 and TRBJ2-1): EAGVTQFPSHSVIEKGQTVTLRCDPISGHDNLYWYRRVMGKEIKFLLHFVKESKQDESGMPNNRFLAERTGGTYSTLKVQPAELEDSGVYFCASSEYNEQFFGPGTRLTVL.

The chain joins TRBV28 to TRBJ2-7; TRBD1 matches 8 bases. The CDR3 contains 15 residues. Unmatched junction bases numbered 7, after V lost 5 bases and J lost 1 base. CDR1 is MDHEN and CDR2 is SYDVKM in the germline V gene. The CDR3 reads CASSGGQASSYEQYF. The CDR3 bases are TGTGCCAGCAGTGGGGGACAGGCATCTTCCTACGAGCAGTACTTC.

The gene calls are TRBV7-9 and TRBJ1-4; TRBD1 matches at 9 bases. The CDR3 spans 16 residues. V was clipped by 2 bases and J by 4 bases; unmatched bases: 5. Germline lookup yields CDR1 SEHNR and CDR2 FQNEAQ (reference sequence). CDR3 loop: CASSLIGQGINEKLFF. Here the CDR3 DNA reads TGTGCCAGCAGCTTAATAGGACAGGGGATTAATGAAAAACTGTTTTTT. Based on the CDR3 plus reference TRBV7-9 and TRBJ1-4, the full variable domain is DTGVSQNPRHKITKRGQNVTFRCDPISEHNRLYWYRQTLGQGPEFLTYFQNEAQLEKSRLLSDRFSAERPKGSFSTLEIQRTEQGDSAMYLCASSLIGQGINEKLFFGSGTQLSVL.

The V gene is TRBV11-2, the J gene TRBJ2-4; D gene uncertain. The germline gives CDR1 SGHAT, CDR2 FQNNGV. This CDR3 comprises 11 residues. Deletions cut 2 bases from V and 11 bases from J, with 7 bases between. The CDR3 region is CASSLLGLQYF. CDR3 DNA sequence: TGTGCCAGCAGCTTATTAGGACTTCAGTACTTC.

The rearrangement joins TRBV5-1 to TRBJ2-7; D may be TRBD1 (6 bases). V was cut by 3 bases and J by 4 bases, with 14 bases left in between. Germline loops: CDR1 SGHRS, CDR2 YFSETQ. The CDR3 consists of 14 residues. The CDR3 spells CASSSPGTKYEQYV. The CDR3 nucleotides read TGCGCCAGCAGCTCGCCCGGGACAAAATACGAGCAGTACGTC.

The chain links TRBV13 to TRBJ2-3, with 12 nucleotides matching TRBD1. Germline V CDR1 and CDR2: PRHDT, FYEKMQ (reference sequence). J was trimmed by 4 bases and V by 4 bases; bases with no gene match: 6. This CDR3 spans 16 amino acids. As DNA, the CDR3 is TGTGCCAGCAGCTCCGGGACAGGGGGCCTCCCAGATACGCAGTATTTT. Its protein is CASSSGTGGLPDTQYF.

The CDR3 loop is CASSQPTGESNQPQHF. CDR3 bases: TGCGCCAGCAGCCAACCGACAGGGGAGAGTAATCAGCCCCAGCATTTT. The chain has TRBV4-1 and TRBJ1-5, with TRBD1 identical over 8 bases. Trimming at V came to 2 bases and at J to 4 bases, leaving 7 bases not matched to a gene. The CDR3 spans 16 residues. Per the germline V gene, CDR1 is MGHRA and CDR2 is YSYEKL.

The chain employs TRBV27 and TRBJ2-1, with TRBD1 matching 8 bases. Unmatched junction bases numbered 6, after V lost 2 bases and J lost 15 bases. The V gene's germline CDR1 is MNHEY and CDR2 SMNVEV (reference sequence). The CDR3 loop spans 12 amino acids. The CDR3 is CASSLTGTGLFF. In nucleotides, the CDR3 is TGTGCCAGCAGTTTAACCGGGACAGGTCTGTTCTTC.

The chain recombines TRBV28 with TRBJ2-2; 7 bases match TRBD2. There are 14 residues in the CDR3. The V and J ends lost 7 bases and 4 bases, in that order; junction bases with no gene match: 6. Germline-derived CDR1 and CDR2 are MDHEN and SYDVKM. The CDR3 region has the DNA TGTGCCAGCACCCCGGGAGGCGGCACCGGGGAGCTGTTTTTT. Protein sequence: CASTPGGGTGELFF.

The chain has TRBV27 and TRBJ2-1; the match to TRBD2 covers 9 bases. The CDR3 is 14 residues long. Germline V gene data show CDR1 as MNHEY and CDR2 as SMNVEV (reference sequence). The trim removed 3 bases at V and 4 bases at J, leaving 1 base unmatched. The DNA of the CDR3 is TGTGCCAGCAGTTTTAGCGGGGGATACAATGAGCAGTTCTTC. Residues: CASSFSGGYNEQFF.

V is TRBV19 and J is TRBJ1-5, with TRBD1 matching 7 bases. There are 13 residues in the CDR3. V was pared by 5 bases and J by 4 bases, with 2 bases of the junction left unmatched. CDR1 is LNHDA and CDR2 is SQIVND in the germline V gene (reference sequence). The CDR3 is CASSLTGNQPQHF. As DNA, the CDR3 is TGTGCCAGTAGTTTGACAGGGAATCAGCCCCAGCATTTT.

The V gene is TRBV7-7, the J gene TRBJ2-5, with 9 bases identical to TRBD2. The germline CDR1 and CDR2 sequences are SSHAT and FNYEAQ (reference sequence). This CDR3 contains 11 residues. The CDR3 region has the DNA TGTGCTATTGCGGGGGGGGAGACCCAGTACTTC. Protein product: CAIAGGETQYF.